This T cell receptor beta chain emerged from a study of T-cell reconstitution after alpha-beta-depleted transplantation in children. Preparation of the TCRbeta library involved a method that used unique molecular identifiers. TCRdb re-called the PCR reads through MiXCR, storing one row per CDR3 protein. The sample lists 900,000 or so distinct CDR3 sequences, roughly 15% occurring once. CDR3 length: 13 amino acids. CDR1 SGHRS and CDR2 YFSETQ come from the germline V gene. V gave up 2 bases and J gave up 1 base, with 4 bases separating them. The source was PBMCs, mostly from graft donor cells, collected 360 days after TCRalphabeta/CD19-depleted stem cell transplant. The TCR sequence derives from a male patient under 18 who had a stem cell transplant for acute lymphoblastic leukemia, so the T cells may come from the graft donor. V gene TRBV5-1 combines with J gene TRBJ2-4; D is unresolved. CDR3 amino acids: CASSFTAKNIQYF. The DNA for the CDR3 is TGCGCCAGCAGCTTTACCGCCAAAAACATTCAGTACTTC.